This T cell receptor beta chain was sequenced in a study of CD4 T cells in relation to SARS-CoV-2 and coronaviruses. Generated by immunoSEQ multiplex PCR, the TCRdb table keeps only in-frame clones and is missing some. The sample records about 36,000 clones, approximately 80% being singletons. Trimming took off 0 bases at V and 1 base at J, with 6 bases between the two ends. CDR1 is SGHKS and CDR2 is YYEKEE in the germline V gene (reference sequence). There are 14 residues in the CDR3. Note on this clone: Its antigen remains unknown.

Material: memory CD4+ T cells from PBMCs, cultured in vitro. This receptor was obtained from an adult with COVID-19. The chain couples TRBV5-5 to TRBJ2-3, with D possibly TRBD2 on 6 matching bases. DNA for the CDR3: TGTGCCAGCAGCTTGGCGGGGGGCACAGATACGCAGTATTTT. Its translation is CASSLAGGTDTQYF. Full variable domain (missing parts from reference TRBV5-5 and TRBJ2-3): DAGVTQSPTHLIKTRGQQVTLRCSPISGHKSVSWYQQVLGQGPQFIFQYYEKEERGRGNFPDRFSARQFPNYSSELNVNALLLGDSALYLCASSLAGGTDTQYFGPGTRLTVL.